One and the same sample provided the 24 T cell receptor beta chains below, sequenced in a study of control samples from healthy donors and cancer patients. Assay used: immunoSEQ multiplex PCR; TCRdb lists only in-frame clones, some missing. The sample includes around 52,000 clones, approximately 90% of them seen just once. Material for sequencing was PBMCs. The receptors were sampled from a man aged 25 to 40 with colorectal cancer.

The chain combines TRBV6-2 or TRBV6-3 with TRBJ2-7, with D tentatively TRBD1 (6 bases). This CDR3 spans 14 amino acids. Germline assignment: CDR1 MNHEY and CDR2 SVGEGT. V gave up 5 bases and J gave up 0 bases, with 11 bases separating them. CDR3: CASSPGDSSYEQYF. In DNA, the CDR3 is TGTGCCAGCAGTCCAGGGGATAGCTCCTACGAGCAGTACTTC.

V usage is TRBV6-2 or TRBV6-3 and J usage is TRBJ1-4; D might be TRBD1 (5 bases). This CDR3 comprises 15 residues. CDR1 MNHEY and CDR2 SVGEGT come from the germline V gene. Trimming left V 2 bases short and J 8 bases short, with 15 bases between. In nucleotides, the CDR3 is TGTGCCAGCAGTTACCACCGCCGGGGGGACGAAAAACTGTTTTTT. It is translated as CASSYHRRGDEKLFF.

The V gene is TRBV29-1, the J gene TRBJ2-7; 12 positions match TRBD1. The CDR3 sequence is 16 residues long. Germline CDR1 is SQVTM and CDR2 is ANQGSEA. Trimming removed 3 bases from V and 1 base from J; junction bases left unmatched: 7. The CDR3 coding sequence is TGCAGCGTTGAGGGACAGGGGGCGGATACTTCCTACGAGCAGTACTTC. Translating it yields CSVEGQGADTSYEQYF.

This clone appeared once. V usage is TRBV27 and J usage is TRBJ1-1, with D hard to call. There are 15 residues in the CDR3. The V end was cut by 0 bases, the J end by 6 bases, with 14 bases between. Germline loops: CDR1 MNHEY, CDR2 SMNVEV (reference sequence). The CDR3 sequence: CASSLSSSSMSEAFF. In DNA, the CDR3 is TGTGCCAGCAGTTTATCGAGCAGTAGCATGTCTGAAGCTTTCTTT.

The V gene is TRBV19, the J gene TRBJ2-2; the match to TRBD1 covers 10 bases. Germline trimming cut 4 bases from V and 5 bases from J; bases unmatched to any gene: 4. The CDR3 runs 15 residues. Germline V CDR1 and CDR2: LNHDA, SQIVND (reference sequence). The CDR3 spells CASSSRTGGTGELFF. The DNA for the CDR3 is TGTGCCAGTAGTAGTCGGACAGGGGGGACCGGGGAGCTGTTTTTT.

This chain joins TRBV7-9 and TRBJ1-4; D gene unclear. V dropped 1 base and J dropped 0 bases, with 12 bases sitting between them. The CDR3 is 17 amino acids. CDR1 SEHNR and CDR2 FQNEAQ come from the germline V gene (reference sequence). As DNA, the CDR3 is TGTGCCAGCAGCTTAGGGTGGTCGAGCACAACTAATGAAAAACTGTTTTTT. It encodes CASSLGWSSTTNEKLFF. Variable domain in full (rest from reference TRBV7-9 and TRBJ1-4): DTGVSQNPRHKITKRGQNVTFRCDPISEHNRLYWYRQTLGQGPEFLTYFQNEAQLEKSRLLSDRFSAERPKGSFSTLEIQRTEQGDSAMYLCASSLGWSSTTNEKLFFGSGTQLSVL.

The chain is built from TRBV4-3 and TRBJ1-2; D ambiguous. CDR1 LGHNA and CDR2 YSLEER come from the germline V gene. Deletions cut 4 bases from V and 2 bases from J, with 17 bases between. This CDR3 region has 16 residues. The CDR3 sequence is CASSLHRRALNYGYTF. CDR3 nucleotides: TGCGCCAGCAGCCTTCACAGACGAGCACTCAACTATGGCTACACCTTC.

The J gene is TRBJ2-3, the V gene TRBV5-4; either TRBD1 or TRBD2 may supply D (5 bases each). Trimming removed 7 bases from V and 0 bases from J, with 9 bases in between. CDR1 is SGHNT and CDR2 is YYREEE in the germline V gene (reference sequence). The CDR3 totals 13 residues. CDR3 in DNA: TGTGCCAGCGGCCGGGACAGCACAGATACGCAGTATTTT. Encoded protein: CASGRDSTDTQYF.

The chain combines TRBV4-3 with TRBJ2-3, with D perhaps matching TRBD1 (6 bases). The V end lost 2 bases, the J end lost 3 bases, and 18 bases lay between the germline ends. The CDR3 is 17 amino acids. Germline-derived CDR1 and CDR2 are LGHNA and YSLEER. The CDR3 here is CASSQIRFRGSTDTQYF. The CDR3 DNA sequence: TGCGCCAGCAGCCAAATTAGATTTAGGGGGTCGACAGATACGCAGTATTTT.

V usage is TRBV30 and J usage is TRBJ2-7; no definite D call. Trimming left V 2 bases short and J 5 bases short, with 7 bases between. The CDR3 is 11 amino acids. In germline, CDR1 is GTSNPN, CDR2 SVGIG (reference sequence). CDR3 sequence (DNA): TGTGCCTGGAGTACGGTCGACGAGCAGTACGTC. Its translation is CAWSTVDEQYV.

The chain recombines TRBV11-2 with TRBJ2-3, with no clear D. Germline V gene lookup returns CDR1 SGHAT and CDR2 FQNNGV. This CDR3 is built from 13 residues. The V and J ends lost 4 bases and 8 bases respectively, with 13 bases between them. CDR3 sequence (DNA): TGTGCCAGCAGCTCCGCCCTGACCCGTACGCAGTATTTT. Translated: CASSSALTRTQYF.

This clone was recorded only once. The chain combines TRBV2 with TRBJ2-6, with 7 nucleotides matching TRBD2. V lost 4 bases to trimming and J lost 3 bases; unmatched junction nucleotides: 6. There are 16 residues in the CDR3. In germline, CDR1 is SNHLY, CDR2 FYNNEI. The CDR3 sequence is CASSGLGGSGANVLTF. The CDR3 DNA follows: TGTGCCAGCAGTGGTTTGGGGGGGAGTGGGGCCAACGTCCTGACTTTC.

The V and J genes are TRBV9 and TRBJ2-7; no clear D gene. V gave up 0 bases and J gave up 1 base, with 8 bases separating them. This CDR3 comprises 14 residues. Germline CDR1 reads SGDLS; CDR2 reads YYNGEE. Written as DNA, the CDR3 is TGTGCCAGCAGCGTAGGGCCGCTATCCTACGAGCAGTACTTC. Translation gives CASSVGPLSYEQYF. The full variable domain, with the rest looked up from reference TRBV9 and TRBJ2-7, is DSGVTQTPKHLITATGQRVTLRCSPRSGDLSVYWYQQSLDQGLQFLIQYYNGEERAKGNILERFSAQQFPDLHSELNLSSLELGDSALYFCASSVGPLSYEQYFGPGTRLTVT.

CDR3 residues: CASSYAHEQYV. The CDR3 bases are TGTGCCAGCAGTTACGCCCACGAGCAGTACGTC. This chain uses TRBV6-5 with TRBJ2-7; the D is unclear. Germline V gene sequence: CDR1 MNHEY, CDR2 SVGAGI. The CDR3 runs 11 residues. V lost 2 bases and J 5 bases, leaving 4 bases between the germline ends.

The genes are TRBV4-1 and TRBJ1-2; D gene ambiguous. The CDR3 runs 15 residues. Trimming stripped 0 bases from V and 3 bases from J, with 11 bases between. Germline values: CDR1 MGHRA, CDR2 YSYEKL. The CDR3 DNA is TGCGCCAGCAGCCAAGAGCACAGAGTGTACTATGGCTACACCTTC. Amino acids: CASSQEHRVYYGYTF.

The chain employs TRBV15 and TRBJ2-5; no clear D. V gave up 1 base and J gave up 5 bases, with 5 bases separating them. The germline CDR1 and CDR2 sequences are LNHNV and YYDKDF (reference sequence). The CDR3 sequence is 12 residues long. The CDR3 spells CATSRGWETQYF. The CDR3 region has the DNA TGTGCCACCAGCAGAGGTTGGGAGACCCAGTACTTC.

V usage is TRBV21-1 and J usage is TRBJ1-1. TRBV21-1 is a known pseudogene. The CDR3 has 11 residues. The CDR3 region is CASSTTVEAFF. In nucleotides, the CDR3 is TGTGCCAGCAGCACGACGGTTGAAGCTTTCTTT.

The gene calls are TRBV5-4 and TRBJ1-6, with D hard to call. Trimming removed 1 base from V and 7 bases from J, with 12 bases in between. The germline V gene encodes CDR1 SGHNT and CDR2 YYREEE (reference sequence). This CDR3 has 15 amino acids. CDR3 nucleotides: TGTGCCAGCAGCTTGATGAGGCCAAACAATTCACCCCTCCACTTT. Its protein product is CASSLMRPNNSPLHF.

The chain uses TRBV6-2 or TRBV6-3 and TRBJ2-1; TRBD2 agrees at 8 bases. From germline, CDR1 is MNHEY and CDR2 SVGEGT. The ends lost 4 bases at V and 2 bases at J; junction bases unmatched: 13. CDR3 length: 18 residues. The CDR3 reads CASSSLGGVLLPYNEQFF. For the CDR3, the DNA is TGTGCCAGCAGTTCCCTCGGGGGGGTTCTTCTCCCCTACAATGAGCAGTTCTTC.

CDR3 nucleotide sequence: TGTGCCAGCAGTGAGACAGGGGGCACAGATACGCAGTATTTT. This codes for CASSETGGTDTQYF. V is TRBV6-4 and J is TRBJ2-3; the match to TRBD1 covers 8 bases. The trim removed 3 bases at V and 1 base at J, leaving 0 bases unmatched. CDR1 and CDR2 from the germline V gene are MRHNA and SNTAGT. The CDR3 is made up of 14 amino acids.

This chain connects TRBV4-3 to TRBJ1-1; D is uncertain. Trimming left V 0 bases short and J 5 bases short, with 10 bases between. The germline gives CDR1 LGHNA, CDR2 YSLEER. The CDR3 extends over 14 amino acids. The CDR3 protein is CASSQDRLGTEAFF. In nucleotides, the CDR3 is TGCGCCAGCAGCCAAGACAGGCTGGGGACTGAAGCTTTCTTT.

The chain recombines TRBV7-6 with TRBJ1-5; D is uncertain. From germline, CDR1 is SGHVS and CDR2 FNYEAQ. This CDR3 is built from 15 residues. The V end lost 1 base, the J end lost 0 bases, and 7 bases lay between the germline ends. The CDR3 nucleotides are TGTGCCAGCAGCTTAGGGAGGGATAGCAATCAGCCCCAGCATTTT. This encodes CASSLGRDSNQPQHF. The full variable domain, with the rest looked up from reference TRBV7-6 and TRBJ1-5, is GAGVSQSPRYKVTKRGQDVALRCDPISGHVSLYWYRQALGQGPEFLTYFNYEAQQDKSGLPNDRFSAERPEGSISTLTIQRTEQRDSAMYRCASSLGRDSNQPQHFGDGTRLSIL.

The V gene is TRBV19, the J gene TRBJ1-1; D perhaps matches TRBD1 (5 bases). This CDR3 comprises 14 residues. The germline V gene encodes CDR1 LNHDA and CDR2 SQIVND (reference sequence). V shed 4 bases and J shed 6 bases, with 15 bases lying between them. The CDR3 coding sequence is TGTGCCAGTAGTACCCACGGGCAGGGATCTGAAGCTTTCTTT. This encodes CASSTHGQGSEAFF.

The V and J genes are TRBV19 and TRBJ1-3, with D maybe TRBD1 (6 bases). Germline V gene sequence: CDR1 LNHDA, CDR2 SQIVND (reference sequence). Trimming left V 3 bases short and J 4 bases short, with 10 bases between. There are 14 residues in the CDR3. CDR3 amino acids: CASSILGGGNTIYF. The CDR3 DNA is TGTGCCAGTAGTATTCTTGGGGGCGGAAACACCATATATTTT.